Listed below are T cell receptor beta chains from one sample, sequenced in a study of blood T cell repertoires in COVID-19. Generated by immunoSEQ multiplex PCR, the TCRdb table keeps only in-frame clones and is missing some. The table includes 210,000 or so clones, 85% to 90% detected once. The sequenced material came from peripheral blood. The receptors originated from a man aged 50-59 years with acute or convalescent COVID-19. Each CDR3 is given with its conserved first and last residue. A D gene is named only where the DNA matches it firmly. Not all rows give a size; the values are once, few, many and, for expanded clones, a class.

>NA|NA|TRBJ1-4|TRBV18
TGTGCCAGCTCACCCAGAGGAGAAAAACTGTTTTTT
CASSPRGEKLFF
>NA|few|TRBJ1-5|TRBV6-5
TGTGCCAGCATAGCAGCTTATAGCAATCAGCCCCAGCATTTT
CASIAAYSNQPQHF
>TRBD2|NA|TRBJ2-5|TRBV5-1
TGCGCCAGCAGCCCCCATCTCGGGGGGTCGGCGTCGGAGACCCAGTACTTC
CASSPHLGGSASETQYF
>NA|once|TRBJ2-3|TRBV2
TGTGCCAGCAGTGACCCCCGACAGGTCTCGCCTCTTTTT
CASSDPRQVSPLF
>NA|NA|TRBJ1-1|TRBV7-8
TGTGCCAGCAGCTTAATGGCAGGGATGAACACTGAAGCTTTCTTT
CASSLMAGMNTEAFF
>NA|NA|TRBJ2-4|TRBV2
TGTGCCAGCAGCCTTATGGCGCGGGGTGAGGTAAACAAAAACATTCAGTACTTC
CASSLMARGEVNKNIQYF
>NA|NA|TRBJ2-5|TRBV6-6
TGTGCCAGCAGTTACCCCCAGCAAGAGACCCAGTACTTC
CASSYPQQETQYF
>NA|once|TRBJ1-2|TRBV27
TGTGCCAGCAGTTTATTGGCAGGCGAATATGGCTACACCTTC
CASSLLAGEYGYTF
>TRBD1|once|TRBJ1-1|TRBV6-6
TGTGCCAGCAGCCAACCAAGGACAGGGGCTGAAGCTTTCTTT
CASSQPRTGAEAFF
>TRBD1|NA|TRBJ2-2|TRBV7-9
TGTGCCAGCAGTGGACAGGGGGGCCCGGGCACCGGGGAGCTGTTTTTT
CASSGQGGPGTGELFF
>NA|NA|TRBJ1-5|TRBV19
TGTGCCAGTAGTATGCCCCCGGAGGAGGGCTGGAATCAGCCCCAGCATTTT
CASSMPPEEGWNQPQHF
>TRBD1|NA|TRBJ1-2|TRBV14
TGTGCCAGCAGCCCATTGACAGGGGCCCCAGTATATGGCTACACCTTC
CASSPLTGAPVYGYTF
>NA|NA|TRBJ1-1|TRBV10-3
TGTGCCATCAGCGGCCCGACGGGTCGTCTGAACACTGAAGCTTTCTTT
CAISGPTGRLNTEAFF
>NA|NA|TRBJ1-2|TRBV18
TGTGCCAGCTCACCACAGGAGGGCTATGGCTACACCTTC
CASSPQEGYGYTF
>TRBD1|NA|TRBJ1-5|TRBV10-2
TGCGCCAGCAGTGAGTCCTTGACAGGGGTTGATAGCAATCAGCCCCAGCATTTT
CASSESLTGVDSNQPQHF
>NA|few|TRBJ2-2|TRBV7-2
TGTGCCAGCAGCTTATTCTCCGGGGAGCTGTTTTTT
CASSLFSGELFF
>NA|NA|TRBJ2-3|TRBV6-2/TRBV6-3
TGTGCCAGCAGCCCCCCCGGACAATTCACAGATACGCAGTATTTT
CASSPPGQFTDTQYF
>TRBD2|NA|TRBJ2-5|TRBV5-1
TGCGCCAGCAGCGGCGGACTAGCGGGGGGCCCGGAGACCCAGTACTTC
CASSGGLAGGPETQYF
>TRBD2|NA|TRBJ2-7|TRBV19
TGTGCCAGTAGTACCCCCGGGACTAGCGGCTACGAGCAGTACTTC
CASSTPGTSGYEQYF
>TRBD1|NA|TRBJ1-2|TRBV18
TGTGCCAGCTCACCGGCCGGGACAGGGGGTGACTACACCTTC
CASSPAGTGGDYTF
>NA|few|TRBJ2-7|TRBV7-9
TGTGCCAGCAGCTTAGCGAACTTGCCCTACGAGCAGTACTTC
CASSLANLPYEQYF
>TRBD1|NA|TRBJ1-1|TRBV7-2
TGTGCCAGCAGCTTAGGGGGACAGGGAAGCACTGAAGCTTTCTTT
CASSLGGQGSTEAFF
>NA|NA|TRBJ2-1|TRBV19
TGTGCCAGTAAGCGGTTAGGAGTGGATGAGCAGTTCTTC
CASKRLGVDEQFF
>TRBD1|NA|TRBJ1-5|TRBV5-1
TGCGCCAGCAGCTTGAGTTCAGGGGGCGATCAGCCCCAGCATTTT
CASSLSSGGDQPQHF
>NA|once|TRBJ2-5|TRBV14
TGTGCCAGCAGCCAAGATAGAACCAGGGTTGAGACCCAGTACTTC
CASSQDRTRVETQYF
>TRBD1|NA|TRBJ1-2|TRBV7-8
TGTGCCAGCAGCGCGTACAGGGGACTCGCCTATGGCTACACCTTC
CASSAYRGLAYGYTF
>TRBD1|NA|TRBJ2-2|TRBV14
TGTGCCAGCAGTCAAATCCGGGACAGACACACCGGGGAGCTGTTTTTT
CASSQIRDRHTGELFF
>NA|once|TRBJ1-3|TRBV19
TGTGCCAGTAGTATAAGGGGTGACTCTGGAAACACCATATATTTT
CASSIRGDSGNTIYF
>NA|few|TRBJ1-4|TRBV14
TGTGCCAGCAGCCGGGGCTTAGATGAAAAACTGTTTTTT
CASSRGLDEKLFF
>TRBD1|NA|TRBJ1-2|TRBV6-1
TGTGCCAGCAGTGAAGGGACAGGGTCTGACTATGGCTACACCTTC
CASSEGTGSDYGYTF
>NA|once|TRBJ1-3|TRBV14
TGTGCCAGCAGCCGAGACAGACTCTCTGGAAACACCATATATTTT
CASSRDRLSGNTIYF
>TRBD1|NA|TRBJ1-1|TRBV29-1
TGCAGCGCTGGACAGGGGTGGAACACTGAAGCTTTCTTT
CSAGQGWNTEAFF
>TRBD1|NA|TRBJ1-3|TRBV5-1
TGCGCCAGCAGCTCAGGGGGCGCCTCGGGAAACACCATATATTTT
CASSSGGASGNTIYF
>TRBD1|once|TRBJ1-4|TRBV5-6
TGTGCCAGCAGGGGAAGGGGGCGCGGTGAAAAACTGTTTTTT
CASRGRGRGEKLFF
>NA|NA|TRBJ2-7|TRBV7-9
TGTGCCAGCAACCCGGACAACCTCTACGAGCAGTACTTC
CASNPDNLYEQYF
>NA|NA|TRBJ1-5|TRBV29-1
TGCAGCGTTGGGGCTCGAAATCAGCCCCAGCATTTT
CSVGARNQPQHF
>NA|NA|TRBJ2-2|TRBV3-1/TRBV3-2
TGTGCCAGCAGCCGAGCCTGGGGGGCGAACACCGGGGAGCTGTTTTTT
CASSRAWGANTGELFF
>TRBD1|NA|TRBJ1-5|TRBV6-5
TGTGCCAGCAGTTACGGGACAGGGATCAATCAGCCCCAGCATTTT
CASSYGTGINQPQHF
>NA|few|TRBJ1-1|TRBV6-5
TGTGCCAGCAGTTACGGGGGGGGGAACACTGAAGCTTTCTTT
CASSYGGGNTEAFF
>NA|NA|TRBJ1-3|TRBV5-8
TGTGCCAGCAGCTTGGGAGGAAGTGGAAACACCATATATTTT
CASSLGGSGNTIYF
>TRBD1|NA|TRBJ2-7|TRBV5-1
TGCGCCAGCAGCTACGGACAGGCAAACTACGAGCAGTACTTC
CASSYGQANYEQYF